This T cell receptor beta chain was captured by sequencing in a study of read filtering for tumor transcriptome and immune sequencing. About the research overall: RNA-seq yielded only roughly 75 to 1,300 TCR reads, IR-seq about 4.05 to 11 million.

Overall study findings and caveats: Dropping single-read clonotypes raised IR-seq and RNA-seq shared-clonotype correlation. The sorted CD138-negative fraction was a mixed bone marrow immune population, not purified T cells.

This clonotype has ten or more counts. Its antigen is currently unknown. At the time of active disease, bone marrow was collected from every patient. This CDR3 is 13 amino acids long. Germline V gene lookup returns CDR1 MDHEN and CDR2 SYDVKM. V lost 6 bases to trimming and J lost 3 bases; unmatched junction nucleotides: 5. From 300 to 400 ng of RNA, a library with molecular barcoded alpha/delta and beta/gamma adaptors was made. Using its own MiXCR run on the reads, TCRdb lists one record per CDR3 protein. The table has 85,000 to 100,000 distinct CDR3 sequences, approximately 21% seen once; the top ten hold over 10%.

The TCR was taken from a donor aged 40 or over with multiple myeloma. The V gene is TRBV28, the J gene TRBJ2-7; 7 bases line up with TRBD1. Source material: a population of CD138-negative cells sorted from bone marrow. The CDR3 DNA sequence: TGTGCCAGCAGACAGGGGCAGCACTACGAGCAGTACTTC. Translated: CASRQGQHYEQYF.